This T cell receptor beta chain was identified during a study of Ad26.COV2.S vaccination and SARS-CoV-2 variants. Whole-study results and caveats: Substantial breadth was reportedly displayed by spike-specific CD8+ and CD4+ T cell responses after vaccination.

Data came from immunoSEQ multiplex PCR; TCRdb stores just in-frame clones and leaves some out. This sample yields about 350,000 clones, of which 90% to 95% are seen a single time; 3% to 5% belongs to the top ten. Trimming took 6 bases from V and 0 from J, leaving 10 bases between them. Germline assignment: CDR1 LGHNT and CDR2 FRNRAP. The CDR3 contains 14 residues. Comment on this clone: Its cognate antigen is unknown.

The starting material was peripheral blood, obtained after recovery from COVID-19. The V and J genes are TRBV12-5 and TRBJ2-3, with D uncertain. The TCR originated in a human donor who had recovered from COVID-19. The CDR3 bases are TGTGCTAGTGGCCTCATAGGAAGCACAGATACGCAGTATTTT. Amino acid sequence: CASGLIGSTDTQYF.